A single sample is the source of the 18 T cell receptor beta chains below, sequenced in a study of blood T cell repertoires in COVID-19. Profiled with immunoSEQ multiplex PCR; TCRdb holds only in-frame clones, not every one. The sample contains 270,000 or so clones, approximately 77% of which appear only once. The sequenced sample was peripheral blood. These receptors all stem from a woman between 18 and 30 years old with acute or convalescent COVID-19.

This chain links TRBV19 with TRBJ1-6; the match to TRBD1 covers 8 bases. The CDR3 length is 14 residues. Per germline, CDR1 LNHDA and CDR2 SQIVND (reference sequence). Germline trimming cut 3 bases from V and 6 bases from J; bases unmatched to any gene: 1. The CDR3 here is CASSMGQVNSPLHF. In nucleotides, the CDR3 is TGTGCCAGTAGTATGGGACAGGTTAATTCACCCCTCCACTTT.

J is TRBJ2-7 and V is TRBV27, with D maybe TRBD1 (6 bases). The V gene's germline CDR1 is MNHEY and CDR2 SMNVEV (reference sequence). The germline V and J ends were trimmed by 3 bases and 3 bases, with 9 bases remaining between them. The CDR3 covers 13 residues. CDR3 DNA: TGTGCCAGCAGTTTCGGGGACAACTACGAGCAGTACTTC. It yields the protein CASSFGDNYEQYF.

The chain recombines TRBV3-1 (or the pseudogene TRBV3-2) with TRBJ1-1, with 9 positions matching TRBD1. The germline V gene has CDR1 LGHDT and CDR2 YNNKEL (reference sequence). This CDR3 comprises 14 residues. With V trimmed by 8 bases and J by 3 bases, 7 bases remained unmatched. CDR3 region: CASGHDRGYTEAFF. In DNA, the CDR3 is TGTGCCAGCGGACATGACAGGGGGTACACTGAAGCTTTCTTT.

This chain joins TRBV7-9 and TRBJ2-2, with 10 bases fitting TRBD1. The germline CDR1 and CDR2 sequences are SEHNR and FQNEAQ (reference sequence). The V segment lost 4 bases and the J segment 5 bases; nucleotides outside the gene matches: 4. CDR3 length: 15 amino acids. The CDR3, as DNA: TGTGCCAGCAGCTACGGACAGGGGGTTACCGGGGAGCTGTTTTTT. It is translated as CASSYGQGVTGELFF.

This rearrangement joins TRBV28 to TRBJ1-2, with TRBD1 as a possible D gene (5 bases). The CDR3 spans 19 residues. V was shortened by 2 bases and J by 0 bases, with 22 bases between the two germline ends. CDR1 and CDR2 (germline): MDHEN, SYDVKM. CDR3 region: CASSLNEWQGILTNYGYTF. The DNA for the CDR3 is TGTGCCAGCAGTTTAAACGAGTGGCAGGGTATACTAACTAACTATGGCTACACCTTC.

The chain is built from TRBV19 and TRBJ1-6; TRBD1 matches 9 bases. V gave up 3 bases and J gave up 6 bases; unmatched junction bases: 3. CDR3 size: 15 residues. CDR1 is LNHDA and CDR2 is SQIVND in the germline V gene (reference sequence). The CDR3 protein is CASSMRTGVNSPLHF. Here the CDR3 DNA reads TGTGCCAGTAGTATGCGGACAGGGGTTAATTCACCCCTCCACTTT.

The V call is TRBV6-6, the J call TRBJ2-7, with 13 bases identical to TRBD2. The germline V gene has CDR1 MNHNY and CDR2 SVGAGI (reference sequence). J gave up 4 bases and V 5 bases, and 8 bases lay outside the gene matches. The CDR3 sequence is 16 residues long. This chain's CDR3 is CASSPTSGRGRYEQYF. Written as DNA, the CDR3 is TGTGCCAGCAGTCCAACTAGCGGGAGGGGGAGGTACGAGCAGTACTTC.

This chain connects TRBV11-3 to TRBJ2-7; weak D call: TRBD2 (6 bases). The germline V gene encodes CDR1 SGHNT and CDR2 YENEEA. The CDR3 runs 14 residues. The V end was cut by 2 bases, the J end by 6 bases, with 14 bases between. In nucleotides, the CDR3 is TGTGCCAGCAGCTTATCGGGAGCCCTAGGCGAGCAGTACTTC. It encodes CASSLSGALGEQYF. Together with reference TRBV11-3 and TRBJ2-7, the CDR3 gives the full variable domain: EAGVVQSPRYKIIEKKQPVAFWCNPISGHNTLYWYLQNLGQGPELLIRYENEEAVDDSQLPKDRFSAERLKGVDSTLKIQPAELGDSAVYLCASSLSGALGEQYFGPGTRLTVT.

The chain is built from TRBV28 and TRBJ1-5; TRBD1 is a possible D gene (6 bases). V lost 2 bases and J 1 base, leaving 12 bases between the germline ends. Germline V lookup: CDR1 MDHEN, CDR2 SYDVKM. This CDR3 contains 16 residues. Here the CDR3 reads CASSLSGQGSNQPQHF. DNA of the CDR3: TGTGCCAGCAGTTTAAGTGGCCAGGGGAGCAATCAGCCCCAGCATTTT.

This rearrangement joins TRBV3-1 (or the pseudogene TRBV3-2) to TRBJ1-2; no reliable D call. Germline V gene sequence: CDR1 LGHDT, CDR2 YNNKEL (reference sequence). Between the trimmed V and J ends, which lost 0 bases and 6 bases, there was a span of 11 bases. There are 14 residues in the CDR3. The CDR3 sequence: CASSQDTGRNGYTF. CDR3 nucleotide sequence: TGTGCCAGCAGCCAAGATACGGGTAGGAATGGCTACACCTTC.

This clone has only a few counts. CDR3: CASNPQTGLFGLSGANVLTF. The CDR3 region has the DNA TGTGCCAGCAACCCCCAGACAGGGTTGTTTGGACTTTCTGGGGCCAACGTCCTGACTTTC. The genes are TRBV28 and TRBJ2-6, with 7 bases aligning to TRBD1. Germline V gives CDR1 MDHEN, CDR2 SYDVKM. This CDR3 has 20 residues. V shed 7 bases and J 1 base; nucleotides not matched to a gene: 19.

The chain recombines TRBV6-2 or TRBV6-3 with TRBJ2-7; 7 bases fit TRBD2. V lost 5 bases, J lost 4 bases, and 11 bases stayed unmatched. CDR1 and CDR2 (germline): MNHEY, SVGEGT. The CDR3 length is 15 residues. Here the CDR3 reads CASSPLWEGRYEQYF. The CDR3 nucleotides read TGTGCCAGCAGTCCGCTTTGGGAGGGCCGGTACGAGCAGTACTTC.

The chain recombines TRBV27 with TRBJ1-2, with 7 bases fitting TRBD1. Germline CDR1 and CDR2: MNHEY and SMNVEV (reference sequence). J was trimmed by 4 bases and V by 5 bases; bases with no gene match: 4. This CDR3 region has 13 residues. The CDR3 DNA reads as TGTGCCAGCAGTCCAGGACAGGCCTATGGCTACACCTTC. Its translation: CASSPGQAYGYTF.

The V and J genes are TRBV15 and TRBJ1-1, with D possibly being TRBD1 (6 bases). The CDR3 spans 15 residues. V lost 1 base and J 5 bases, leaving 14 bases between the germline ends. Germline V gene data show CDR1 as LNHNV and CDR2 as YYDKDF (reference sequence). DNA of the CDR3: TGTGCCACCAGCAGAGGAACAGGGACGAGTACTGAAGCTTTCTTT. Its protein is CATSRGTGTSTEAFF.

The chain uses TRBV6-2 or TRBV6-3 and TRBJ1-2, with a possible D match to TRBD1 (6 bases). This CDR3 is 15 amino acids long. Germline lookup yields CDR1 MNHEY and CDR2 SVGEGT. The ends were cut back, 6 bases at V and 4 bases at J, with 18 bases in the middle. This CDR3 is CASSQTQGIGYGYTF. CDR3 bases: TGTGCCAGCAGCCAAACACAGGGAATTGGCTATGGCTACACCTTC.

The chain couples TRBV7-9 to TRBJ2-3; 11 nucleotides match TRBD2. The CDR3 sequence is 15 residues long. Trimming cost V 6 bases and J 0 bases; bases outside gene matches: 2. The germline V gene has CDR1 SEHNR and CDR2 FQNEAQ (reference sequence). This chain's CDR3 is CASRRTSGSTDTQYF. CDR3 coding DNA: TGTGCCAGCAGACGGACTAGCGGGAGCACAGATACGCAGTATTTT.

The chain links TRBV10-3 to TRBJ2-5, with D possibly matching TRBD2 (6 bases). CDR1 is ENHRY and CDR2 is SYGVKD in the germline V gene. This CDR3 is built from 20 residues. V was clipped by 0 bases and J by 7 bases, with 30 bases between them. CDR3 residues: CAISESLVGGPSVEGGTQYF. DNA for the CDR3: TGTGCCATCAGTGAGTCTCTGGTCGGGGGACCCTCGGTAGAAGGTGGGACCCAGTACTTC.

The chain is built from TRBV13 and TRBJ2-6; TRBD1 is a possible D gene (5 bases). V was clipped by 7 bases and J by 0 bases, with 22 bases between them. Germline V gives CDR1 PRHDT, CDR2 FYEKMQ (reference sequence). The CDR3 contains 19 residues. The CDR3 region has the DNA TGTGCCAGCACCACTGTCGCAGGGCCCCTCTACTCTGGGGCCAACGTCCTGACTTTC. It translates to CASTTVAGPLYSGANVLTF.